This T cell receptor beta chain derives from a study of T cell responses to AZD1222 COVID-19 vaccine. Libraries were prepared by immunoSEQ multiplex PCR; TCRdb keeps only in-frame clonotypes and omits some of them. Among over 90,000 clones listed, over 70% were seen once. A remark on this clone: Its specificity is not known.

General observations from the study: Close to half of all spike-specific TCRs reportedly target regions of the variants that are unmutated. After two AZD1222 doses, spike-specific TCR breadth and depth rose versus day 0. Clonal diversity may have been underestimated, and the donors were mostly white British, with more females than males. There were vaccine-associated CD4 TCRs across spike, dominant at 160-218 and 743-854.

This sample comprised peripheral blood, obtained on day 0 of AZD1222 vaccination. The receptor's source is an adult in good health.

This chain's CDR3 is CASSQDLGGNSPLHF. The CDR3 nucleotides read TGTGCCAGCAGCCAAGATTTGGGGGGCAATTCACCCCTCCACTTT. The chain uses TRBV3-1 (or the pseudogene TRBV3-2) and TRBJ1-6, with a tentative D call TRBD1 (6 bases). Trimming removed 0 bases from V and 7 bases from J, with 10 bases in between. CDR3 length equals 15 residues. CDR1 is LGHDT, CDR2 YNNKEL, per germline (reference sequence).